This TCR beta chain came from a study of T cells in Graves' hyperthyroidism and ophthalmopathy (dated by TCRdb to between 2018 and 2021). Regarding the study in general: Peripheral blood was collected at initial diagnosis, before any treatment. The approximately 90 discovery patients were divided at random into training and test sets in a 7:3 ratio. After sampling, hyperthyroidism patients received methimazole starting at 30 mg daily, and ophthalmopathy patients received high-dose intravenous methylprednisolone. An independent validation cohort of about 20 hyperthyroidism patients and about 15 patients who later progressed to ophthalmopathy tested prospective prediction of ophthalmopathy. TCR V-J signatures able to tell the groups apart were searched for in a discovery cohort of 90 to 100 patients, of whom roughly 42 had Graves' ophthalmopathy and roughly 57 had stable Graves' hyperthyroidism. TCR Vbeta CDR3 sequencing of roughly 140 peripheral blood samples (under 45 ophthalmopathy, under 80 hyperthyroidism and approximately 17 progressor patients) is reported in the paper. Thyroid tissue and blood T-cell repertoires from about 6 Graves' hyperthyroidism patients were also compared in the study.

The TCR beta CDR3 regions were amplified from the RNA transcripts. For the first round of RT-PCR on the TCR CDR3, the HTBI primer set was used together with the Qiagen OneStep RT-PCR kit. A second multiplex PCR round built the libraries, followed by size selection and purification. Sequencing of the libraries was done on an Illumina HiSeq2000 using paired-end 100 bp reads. The original methods were these. SOAPnuke was used to process the raw data, removing reads that contained adapters or uncalled bases, had a mean Phred below 15, or lacked an exact match to the constant primer or identifier. High-quality paired reads were merged with COPE v1.2.5, and unique nucleotide sequences were defined as clonotypes. MiTCR v1.1 was used to align clonotypes to the IMGT TRBV, TRBD and TRBJ reference segments. The analysis was restricted to V-J combinations with a frequency above 0.0001, which together covered 99.2% of the repertoires. The TCS score was defined as F50 (clonal expansion) divided by E x V (chaos), with BLOSUM62-based TCRdist calculated between CDR3 peptides within each V-J. Welch's t-statistics and random forest reduced several hundred V-J features to 13, which were used in a naive Bayes classifier (R e1071). The raw public reads went through TCRdb reprocessing: fastp at Q25, MiXCR clone calling, in-frame beta chains kept. Here each entry gathers all rows of one CDR3 protein and keeps the most common genes and DNA. What appears here as the V and J calls and clone size reflects TCRdb's work, not the paper's. The sample has 350,000 or so distinct CDR3 sequences on record, roughly 20% of them singletons. Less than 65% of the sample comes from the top ten.

Broader findings and caveats from the paper: In validation, progression to ophthalmopathy was predicted by the model with 55% to 71% sensitivity and 72.22% specificity, a median of roughly 6 months before onset. Most expanded thyroid clonotypes (frequency above 0.001) were also found in blood, which suggests that blood repertoires may mirror thyroid immune responses. Sample size was not statistically predetermined, and blinding of investigators to group allocation was not performed. A model built on a 13 V-J signature distinguished ophthalmopathy from stable hyperthyroidism, reaching around 90% sensitivity and under 84% specificity in cross-validation and 80%/75% in testing.

Via the germline V gene, CDR1 is MNHGY and CDR2 SVAAGI. For this chain, trimming is 4 bases at the V end and 7 bases at the J end, and the number of junction bases without a gene match is 5. Spanning cysteine to phenylalanine, the CDR3 consists of 14 amino acids. The read is trimmed to its CDR3 DNA, 42 bases read in frame from base 1. For this clonotype: Its antigen is not yet known. No base quality information exists; no much larger clone differs at one position.

Graves' hyperthyroidism was defined as stable when no progression to ophthalmopathy occurred over 18 months of follow-up. Hyperthyroidism patients were newly diagnosed, had a disease duration of under 2 months, and were aged 18 to 65 years. Exclusion was applied to patients with uncontrolled infections, other autoimmune diseases, pregnancy or lactation. Diagnoses were established on the basis of clinical symptoms, serum thyroxine and TRAb, thyroid ultrasound, and orbital computed tomography. PBMCs were separated from over 9 ml of fresh peripheral blood using Ficoll-Paque density gradient centrifugation. Trizol reagent was used to extract total RNA, and RNA quality was then checked on an Agilent 2100 Bioanalyzer.

The V and J genes are TRBV6-9 and TRBJ1-4; a stretch of 8 junction bases matches TRBD1. Sequencing was done on a sample of blood. The clonotype originates from a woman in her forties or fifties with Graves' hyperthyroidism. DNA sequence: TGTGCCAGCAGTTTCGGGGACAGGAGTGAAAAACTGTTTTTT. The resulting protein is CASSFGDRSEKLFF.